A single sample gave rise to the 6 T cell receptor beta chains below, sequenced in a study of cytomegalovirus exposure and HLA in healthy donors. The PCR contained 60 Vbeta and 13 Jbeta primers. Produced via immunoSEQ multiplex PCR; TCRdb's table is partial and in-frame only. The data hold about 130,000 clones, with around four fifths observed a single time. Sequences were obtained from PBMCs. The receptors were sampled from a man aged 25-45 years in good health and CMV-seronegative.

The CDR3 sequence is CSARDSTYEQYF. The CDR3 coding sequence is TGCAGCGCCCGGGACAGTACCTACGAGCAGTACTTC. The chain couples TRBV29-1 to TRBJ2-7; 7 bases match TRBD1. The CDR3 is 12 amino acids. CDR1 and CDR2 from the germline V gene are SQVTM and ANQGSEA. V dropped 7 bases and J dropped 2; count of bases not matched to a gene: 5.

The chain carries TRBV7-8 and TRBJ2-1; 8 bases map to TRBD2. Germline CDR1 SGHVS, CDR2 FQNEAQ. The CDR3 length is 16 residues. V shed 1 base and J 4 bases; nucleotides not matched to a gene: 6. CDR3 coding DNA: TGTGCCAGCAGCTTAGTGGGCGGGAGGACATACAATGAGCAGTTCTTC. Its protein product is CASSLVGGRTYNEQFF.

CDR3 sequence reads: CASSRQNLGELFF. CDR3 nucleotides: TGTGCCAGCAGTAGACAGAATCTCGGGGAGCTGTTTTTT. The chain carries TRBV6-6 and TRBJ2-2; possible D gene TRBD1, 5 bases. Germline V gene lookup returns CDR1 MNHNY and CDR2 SVGAGI (reference sequence). This CDR3 spans 13 amino acids. V lost 5 bases to trimming and J lost 7 bases, with 11 bases between them.

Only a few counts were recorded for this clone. In nucleotides, the CDR3 is TGTGCCAGCAGCGTAGAGATAGCGCTAGTGAATGAGCAGTTCTTC. Protein: CASSVEIALVNEQFF. This chain connects TRBV9 to TRBJ2-1, with D perhaps matching TRBD2 (5 bases). CDR3 length: 15 residues. V gave up 0 bases and J gave up 7 bases, with 14 bases separating them. Germline lookup yields CDR1 SGDLS and CDR2 YYNGEE.

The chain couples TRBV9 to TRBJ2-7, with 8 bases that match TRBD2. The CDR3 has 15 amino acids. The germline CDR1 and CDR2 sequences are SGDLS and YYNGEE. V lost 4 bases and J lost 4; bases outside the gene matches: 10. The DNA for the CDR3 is TGTGCCAGCAGCCCCGAGATGGGCGGGAGGTACGAGCAGTACTTC. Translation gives CASSPEMGGRYEQYF.

The CDR3: CSVEIRDTIYEQYF. The CDR3 coding sequence is TGCAGCGTTGAAATCCGGGACACGATCTACGAGCAGTACTTC. The rearrangement uses TRBV29-1 and TRBJ2-7; tentative D call: TRBD1 (6 bases). Trimming removed 2 bases at V and 3 bases at J, with 14 bases between. CDR1 and CDR2 (germline): SQVTM, ANQGSEA. The CDR3 contains 14 residues.